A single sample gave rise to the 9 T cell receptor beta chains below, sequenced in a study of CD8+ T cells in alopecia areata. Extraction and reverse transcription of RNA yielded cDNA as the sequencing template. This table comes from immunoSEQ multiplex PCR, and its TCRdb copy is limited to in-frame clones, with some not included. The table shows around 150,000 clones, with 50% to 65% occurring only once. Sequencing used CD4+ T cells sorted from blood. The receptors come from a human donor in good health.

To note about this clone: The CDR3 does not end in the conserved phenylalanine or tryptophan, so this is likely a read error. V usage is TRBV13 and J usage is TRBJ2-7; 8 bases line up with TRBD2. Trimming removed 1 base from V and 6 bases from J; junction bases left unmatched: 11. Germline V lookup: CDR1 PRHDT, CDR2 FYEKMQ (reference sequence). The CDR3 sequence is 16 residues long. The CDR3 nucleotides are TGTGCCAGCAGCTTAGCTTCGCCTAGCGGGCTACTCGAGCAGTACCTC. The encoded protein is CASSLASPSGLLEQYL.

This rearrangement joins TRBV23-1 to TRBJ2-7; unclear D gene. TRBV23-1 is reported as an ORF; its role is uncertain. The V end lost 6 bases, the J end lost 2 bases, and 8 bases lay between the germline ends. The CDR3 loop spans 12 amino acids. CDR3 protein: CASSLPAYEQYF. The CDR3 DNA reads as TGCGCCAGCAGCCTACCGGCCTACGAGCAGTACTTC.

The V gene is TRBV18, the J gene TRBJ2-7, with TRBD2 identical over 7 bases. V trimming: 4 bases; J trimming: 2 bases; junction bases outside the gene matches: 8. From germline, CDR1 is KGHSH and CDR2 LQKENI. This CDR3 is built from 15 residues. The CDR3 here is CASSHRASGPYEQYF. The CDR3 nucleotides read TGTGCCAGCTCACACCGGGCTAGCGGTCCCTACGAGCAGTACTTC. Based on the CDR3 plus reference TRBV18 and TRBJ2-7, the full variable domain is NAGVMQNPRHLVRRRGQEARLRCSPMKGHSHVYWYRQLPEEGLKFMVYLQKENIIDESGMPKERFSAEFPKEGPSILRIQQVVRGDSAAYFCASSHRASGPYEQYFGPGTRLTVT.

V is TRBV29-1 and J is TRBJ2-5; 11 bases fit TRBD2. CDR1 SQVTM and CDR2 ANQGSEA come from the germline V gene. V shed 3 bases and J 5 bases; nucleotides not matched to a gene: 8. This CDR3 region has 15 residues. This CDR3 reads CSVDVSGRARETQYF. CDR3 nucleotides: TGCAGCGTTGATGTTAGCGGGAGGGCCCGTGAGACCCAGTACTTC.

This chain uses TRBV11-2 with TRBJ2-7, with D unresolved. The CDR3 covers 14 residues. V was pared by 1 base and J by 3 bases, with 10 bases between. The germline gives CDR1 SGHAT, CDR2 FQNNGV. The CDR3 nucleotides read TGTGCCAGCAGCTTAGGCCAGGCAAACTACGAGCAGTACTTC. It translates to CASSLGQANYEQYF.

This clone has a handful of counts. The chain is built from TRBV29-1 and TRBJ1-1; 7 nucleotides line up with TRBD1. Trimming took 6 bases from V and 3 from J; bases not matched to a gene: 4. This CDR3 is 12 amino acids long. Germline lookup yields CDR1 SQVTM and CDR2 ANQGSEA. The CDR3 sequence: CSVARGDTEAFF. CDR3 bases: TGCAGCGTGGCCAGGGGGGACACTGAAGCTTTCTTT.

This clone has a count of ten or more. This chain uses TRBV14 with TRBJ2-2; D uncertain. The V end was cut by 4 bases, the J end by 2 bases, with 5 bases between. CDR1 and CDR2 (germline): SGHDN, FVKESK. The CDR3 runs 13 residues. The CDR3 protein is CASSPYNTGELFF. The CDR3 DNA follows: TGTGCCAGCAGCCCATATAACACCGGGGAGCTGTTTTTT.

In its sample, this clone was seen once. In DNA form, the CDR3 reads TGCAGCGTTAGGACAGGAAAGTATGGCTACACCTTC. Translating it yields CSVRTGKYGYTF. The V gene is TRBV29-1, the J gene TRBJ1-2; 7 bases agree with TRBD1. The CDR3 totals 12 residues. Trimming removed 5 bases from V and 5 bases from J; junction bases left unmatched: 5. The germline CDR1 and CDR2 sequences are SQVTM and ANQGSEA. Full variable domain (missing parts from reference TRBV29-1 and TRBJ1-2): SAVISQKPSRDICQRGTSLTIQCQVDSQVTMMFWYRQQPGQSLTLIATANQGSEATYESGFVIDKFPISRPNLTFSTLTVSNMSPEDSSIYLCSVRTGKYGYTFGSGTRLTVV.

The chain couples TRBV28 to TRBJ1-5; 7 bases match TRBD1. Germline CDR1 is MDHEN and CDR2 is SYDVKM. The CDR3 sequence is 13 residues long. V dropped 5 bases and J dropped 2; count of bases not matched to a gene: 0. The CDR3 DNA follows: TGTGCCAGCAGTGACAGGGGCAATCAGCCCCAGCATTTT. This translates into CASSDRGNQPQHF.